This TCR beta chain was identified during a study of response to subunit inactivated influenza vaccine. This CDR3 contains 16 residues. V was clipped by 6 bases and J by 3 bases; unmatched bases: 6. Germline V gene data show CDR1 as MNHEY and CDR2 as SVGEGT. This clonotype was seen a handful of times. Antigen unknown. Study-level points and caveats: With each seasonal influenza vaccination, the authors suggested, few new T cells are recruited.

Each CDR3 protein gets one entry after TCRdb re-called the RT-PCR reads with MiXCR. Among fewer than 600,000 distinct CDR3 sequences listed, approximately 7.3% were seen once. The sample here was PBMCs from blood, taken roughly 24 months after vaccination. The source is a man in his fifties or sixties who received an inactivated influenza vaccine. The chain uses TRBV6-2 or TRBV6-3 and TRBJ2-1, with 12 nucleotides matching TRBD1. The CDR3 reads CASRSRDRGLYNEQFF. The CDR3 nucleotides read TGTGCCAGCAGGTCCCGGGACAGGGGGCTCTACAATGAGCAGTTCTTC.